Following are 25 T cell receptor beta chains from one sample sequenced in a study of cytomegalovirus exposure and HLA in healthy donors. Researchers ran the PCR with 60 Vbeta and 13 Jbeta primers. The table came from immunoSEQ multiplex PCR; TCRdb's copy has only in-frame clones and leaves some out. The sample shows 200,000 or so clones, less than 90% of them seen only once. The sequenced material came from PBMCs. These receptors were taken from a girl under three years old in good health and CMV-seronegative.

The chain has TRBV5-6 and TRBJ1-1; 11 nucleotides align to TRBD1. Germline CDR1 is SGHDT and CDR2 is YYEEEE. J was trimmed by 6 bases and V by 6 bases; bases with no gene match: 16. The CDR3 consists of 17 residues. CDR3 residues: CASTERTGGFIRSEAFF. In nucleotides, the CDR3 is TGTGCCAGCACCGAAAGGACAGGGGGCTTTATTAGGTCTGAAGCTTTCTTT.

The chain has TRBV4-1 and TRBJ2-3; TRBD2 aligns across 11 bases. Trimming cost V 0 bases and J 0 bases; bases outside gene matches: 5. Germline V gene data show CDR1 as MGHRA and CDR2 as YSYEKL. CDR3 size: 18 residues. The CDR3 loop reads CASSQDRGLAASTDTQYF. CDR3 bases: TGCGCCAGCAGCCAAGATCGGGGACTAGCGGCTAGCACAGATACGCAGTATTTT.

V gene TRBV5-1 combines with J gene TRBJ2-2, with a tentative D call TRBD2 (6 bases). The V gene's germline CDR1 is SGHRS and CDR2 YFSETQ. V was trimmed by 1 base and J by 6 bases, leaving 13 bases between them. The CDR3 totals 15 residues. The CDR3 region has the DNA TGCGCCAGCAGCTTGAGGACTATCGACCCCGGGGAGCTGTTTTTT. Encoded protein: CASSLRTIDPGELFF. The full variable domain, its missing parts supplied by reference TRBV5-1 and TRBJ2-2, is KAGVTQTPRYLIKTRGQQVTLSCSPISGHRSVSWYQQTPGQGLQFLFEYFSETQRNKGNFPGRFSGRQFSNSRSEMNVSTLELGDSALYLCASSLRTIDPGELFFGEGSRLTVL.

The rearrangement joins TRBV6-1 to TRBJ1-5; 8 nucleotides match TRBD1. With 3 bases clipped from V and 0 bases from J, the junction kept 16 bases outside the gene matches. Germline V CDR1 and CDR2: MNHNS, SASEGT. This CDR3 region has 20 residues. The CDR3 coding sequence is TGTGCCAGCAGTGAGAATTATGGCTGGGACAGGCCTAATAGCAATCAGCCCCAGCATTTT. It is translated as CASSENYGWDRPNSNQPQHF.

The chain couples TRBV2 to TRBJ2-3; unclear D gene. Deletions cut 7 bases from V and 0 bases from J, with 11 bases between. Germline-derived CDR1 and CDR2 are SNHLY and FYNNEI. The CDR3 length is 14 residues. The CDR3 protein is CASIGAASTDTQYF. The CDR3 nucleotides are TGTGCCAGCATAGGAGCAGCTAGCACAGATACGCAGTATTTT.

This clone was counted once. The gene calls are TRBV7-9 and TRBJ2-7, with 10 bases lining up with TRBD1. V was clipped by 4 bases and J by 4 bases; unmatched bases: 4. CDR1 is SEHNR and CDR2 is FQNEAQ in the germline V gene (reference sequence). CDR3 size: 14 residues. CDR3 sequence: CASSSGTGVYEQYF. CDR3 DNA sequence: TGTGCCAGCAGCTCAGGGACAGGGGTATACGAGCAGTACTTC.

This rearrangement joins TRBV19 to TRBJ2-2, with D maybe TRBD1 (6 bases). The CDR3 spans 17 residues. The V end was cut by 5 bases, the J end by 6 bases, with 22 bases between. Per the germline V gene, CDR1 is LNHDA and CDR2 is SQIVND (reference sequence). This CDR3 reads CASSPDRTGYRPGELFF. In DNA form, the CDR3 reads TGTGCCAGTAGTCCCGACAGGACCGGTTATCGTCCCGGGGAGCTGTTTTTT.

The chain uses TRBV4-1 and TRBJ1-1, with D possibly being TRBD1 (5 bases). The CDR3 consists of 14 residues. Per the germline V gene, CDR1 is MGHRA and CDR2 is YSYEKL. Between the trimmed V and J ends, which lost 0 bases and 10 bases, there was a span of 15 bases. The CDR3 protein is CASSQDYSARVAFF. Here the CDR3 DNA reads TGCGCCAGCAGCCAAGATTACAGTGCCAGGGTAGCTTTCTTT.

V usage is TRBV25-1 and J usage is TRBJ1-5; TRBD1 agrees at 7 bases. There are 15 residues in the CDR3. V dropped 5 bases and J dropped 3; count of bases not matched to a gene: 7. Germline CDR1 and CDR2: MGHDK and SYGVNS. The chain's CDR3 is CASSKGTVNNQPQHF. The CDR3 nucleotides are TGTGCCAGCAGTAAAGGGACAGTCAACAATCAGCCCCAGCATTTT.

The chain has TRBV5-1 and TRBJ2-1; D might be TRBD1 (6 bases). The germline V and J ends were trimmed by 4 bases and 4 bases, with 12 bases remaining between them. Germline V CDR1 and CDR2: SGHRS, YFSETQ. CDR3 size: 14 residues. The CDR3 sequence is CASSPGQYYNEQFF. DNA of the CDR3: TGCGCCAGCAGCCCCGGACAGTATTACAATGAGCAGTTCTTC.

The chain recombines TRBV28 with TRBJ2-1; 7 bases are shared with TRBD1. Trimming removed 5 bases from V and 6 bases from J; junction bases left unmatched: 10. Germline V gene sequence: CDR1 MDHEN, CDR2 SYDVKM. The CDR3 consists of 15 residues. The CDR3 sequence: CASSRADRVGNEQFF. The CDR3 coding sequence is TGTGCCAGCAGTCGCGCCGACAGGGTGGGCAATGAGCAGTTCTTC.

This clone came up a few times. This chain uses TRBV7-9 with TRBJ2-7; 9 bases line up with TRBD1. Trimming took 2 bases from V and 2 from J; bases not matched to a gene: 1. Germline loops: CDR1 SEHNR, CDR2 FQNEAQ (reference sequence). This CDR3 contains 14 residues. CDR3 residues: CASSLRTGAYEQYF. CDR3 nucleotide sequence: TGTGCCAGCAGCTTAAGGACAGGGGCCTACGAGCAGTACTTC.

The chain has TRBV10-1 and TRBJ2-5; weak D call: TRBD2 (6 bases). CDR1 is WNHNN, CDR2 SYGVQD, per germline (reference sequence). The CDR3 is 15 residues long. The germline V and J ends were trimmed by 3 bases and 1 base, with 12 bases remaining between them. The CDR3 spells CASSDTGGAQETQYF. Written as DNA, the CDR3 is TGCGCCAGCAGTGATACCGGGGGAGCCCAAGAGACCCAGTACTTC.

The chain has TRBV6-1 and TRBJ2-7; 7 bases are shared with TRBD2. Trimming at V came to 0 bases and at J to 6 bases, leaving 5 bases not matched to a gene. The CDR3 sequence is 14 residues long. Germline-derived CDR1 and CDR2 are MNHNS and SASEGT. CDR3 sequence (DNA): TGTGCCAGCAGTGAAGCGGGGACTATGGGCGAGCAGTACTTC. This codes for CASSEAGTMGEQYF.

This clone was observed a single time. The chain's CDR3 is CASSVGGTSGRLETQYF. CDR3 sequence (DNA): TGTGCCAGCAGCGTAGGGGGGACTAGCGGGAGGCTAGAGACCCAGTACTTC. The chain is built from TRBV9 and TRBJ2-5, with 15 bases identical to TRBD2. The CDR3 runs 17 residues. CDR1 and CDR2 (germline): SGDLS, YYNGEE. J gave up 4 bases and V 0 bases, and 4 bases lay outside the gene matches.

The chain recombines TRBV27 with TRBJ2-6; D unclear. The CDR3 length is 17 residues. Germline CDR1 MNHEY, CDR2 SMNVEV (reference sequence). Deletions cut 5 bases from V and 0 bases from J, with 14 bases between. CDR3 nucleotide sequence: TGTGCCAGCAGTCCTATTCATCACTACTCTGGGGCCAACGTCCTGACTTTC. Translation gives CASSPIHHYSGANVLTF.

The chain employs TRBV18 and TRBJ1-2; 7 bases line up with TRBD1. J gave up 4 bases and V 4 bases, and 6 bases lay outside the gene matches. From germline, CDR1 is KGHSH and CDR2 LQKENI. The length of the CDR3 is 14 residues. The CDR3 here is CASSRTGLLYGYTF. As DNA, the CDR3 is TGTGCCAGCTCACGGACAGGCTTACTCTATGGCTACACCTTC.

The chain links TRBV5-1 to TRBJ1-2; 9 bases are a match to TRBD1. This CDR3 is 12 amino acids long. The germline gives CDR1 SGHRS, CDR2 YFSETQ. V gave up 4 bases and J gave up 7 bases; unmatched junction bases: 2. The CDR3 is CASSDRGGGYTF. The CDR3 DNA reads TGCGCCAGCAGCGACAGGGGGGGTGGCTACACCTTC.

This clone occurred once. The V and J genes are TRBV6-1 and TRBJ1-2, with a weak D call TRBD1 (5 bases). The V gene's germline CDR1 is MNHNS and CDR2 SASEGT. The CDR3 has 15 amino acids. V was cut by 0 bases and J by 4 bases, with 12 bases left in between. The CDR3 spells CASSEAATGSYGYTF. CDR3 DNA: TGTGCCAGCAGTGAAGCCGCAACAGGTAGCTATGGCTACACCTTC.

The rearrangement uses TRBV18 and TRBJ2-1; 8 bases are a match to TRBD2. Losses at the gene ends were 0 bases for V and 7 bases for J; bases not matched to a gene: 11. The CDR3 has 17 residues. Germline assignment: CDR1 KGHSH and CDR2 LQKENI. The DNA of the CDR3 is TGTGCCAGCTCACCACCGGTCAAGCGGGAGCTTTTGAATGAGCAGTTCTTC. It encodes CASSPPVKRELLNEQFF.

The V gene is TRBV29-1, the J gene TRBJ2-3; D gene ambiguous. Between the trimmed V and J ends, which lost 7 bases and 3 bases, there was a span of 2 bases. CDR3 length: 9 residues. Germline values: CDR1 SQVTM, CDR2 ANQGSEA. CDR3 sequence reads: CSATDTQYF. As DNA, the CDR3 is TGCAGCGCAACAGATACGCAGTATTTT.

The chain couples TRBV7-8 to TRBJ2-7; TRBD1 matches 7 bases. The length of the CDR3 is 16 residues. In germline, CDR1 is SGHVS, CDR2 FQNEAQ. V lost 5 bases and J lost 3; bases outside the gene matches: 13. The CDR3 region has the DNA TGTGCCAGCAGCGCGCTAACAGGGGTTCCCTACTACGAGCAGTACTTC. Protein: CASSALTGVPYYEQYF.

This rearrangement joins TRBV5-1 to TRBJ1-1; TRBD1 aligns across 11 bases. Trimming cost V 0 bases and J 3 bases; bases outside gene matches: 7. CDR1 and CDR2 (germline): SGHRS, YFSETQ. The CDR3 has 17 residues. CDR3 nucleotides: TGCGCCAGCAGCTTGGGGACCGGGACAGGGGGGTACACTGAAGCTTTCTTT. It specifies CASSLGTGTGGYTEAFF.

The rearrangement uses TRBV4-2 and TRBJ2-7, with TRBD1 matching over 9 bases. Germline CDR1 LGHNA, CDR2 YNFKEQ. V was pared by 1 base and J by 1 base, with 8 bases of the junction left unmatched. CDR3 length: 17 residues. CDR3 nucleotides: TGTGCCAGCAGCCAAGTCCCCGGACAGGGGCCTTCCTACGAGCAGTACTTC. Residues: CASSQVPGQGPSYEQYF.

J is TRBJ1-2 and V is TRBV4-2; 12 bases fit TRBD1. Germline V gene sequence: CDR1 LGHNA, CDR2 YNFKEQ. Unmatched junction bases numbered 3, after V lost 4 bases and J lost 0 bases. The CDR3 loop spans 16 amino acids. In nucleotides, the CDR3 is TGTGCCAGCAGCCCGGGACAGGGGGCTCCTAACTATGGCTACACCTTC. Protein: CASSPGQGAPNYGYTF.